Shown below are 7 T cell receptor beta chains from a single sample sequenced in a study of T cell repertoires in cytomegalovirus infection. Their antigens are not known. TCRdb re-called the reads through MiXCR, storing one row per CDR3 protein. The repertoire consists of approximately 350,000 distinct CDR3 sequences, with about 34% occurring once and the leading ten covering roughly 13%. The source was cultured PBMCs, collected from culture after CMV antigen stimulation. These receptors were obtained from a human donor in good health (CMV status not recorded). Some clones in this sample may be carry-over from other donors' samples.

This clonotype has only a few counts. CDR3 in amino acids: CASSNRDPNQPQHF. In nucleotides, the CDR3 is TGTGCCAGCAGCAACCGGGACCCCAATCAGCCCCAGCATTTT. V gene TRBV12-3 or TRBV12-4 combines with J gene TRBJ1-5, with D perhaps TRBD1 (5 bases). V lost 6 bases, J lost 3 bases, and 12 bases lay in between. The CDR3 is 14 amino acids.

CDR3 bases: TGTGCCTGGAGTGTCCGTAGCGGGAGTTGGTCGGGCGAGCAGTACGTC. Translation: CAWSVRSGSWSGEQYV. V is TRBV30 and J is TRBJ2-7; 9 nucleotides align to TRBD2. Trimming at V came to 0 bases and at J to 6 bases, leaving 12 bases not matched to a gene. This CDR3 has 16 residues. Germline V gives CDR1 GTSNPN, CDR2 SVGIG (reference sequence).

The chain combines TRBV4-3 with TRBJ2-1; no clear D. Trimming pared 2 bases from V and 0 bases from J, leaving 17 bases between. The germline CDR1 and CDR2 sequences are LGHNA and YSLEER. The CDR3 covers 18 residues. As DNA, the CDR3 is TGCGCCAGCAGCCAAAGGGTAATCCTCAGGAGCTCCTACAATGAGCAGTTCTTC. Translated: CASSQRVILRSSYNEQFF.

This clonotype appeared many times. This chain uses TRBV7-2 with TRBJ2-1; 7 bases are shared with TRBD1. Per germline, CDR1 SGHTA and CDR2 FQGNSA. This CDR3 has 14 amino acids. The V and J ends lost 4 bases and 0 bases, in that order; junction bases with no gene match: 0. DNA of the CDR3: TGTGCCAGCAGCTCAGGGGGCTCCTACAATGAGCAGTTCTTC. Encoded protein: CASSSGGSYNEQFF.

This clonotype was detected only once. V and J are TRBV11-3 and TRBJ1-2; TRBD1 is a possible D gene (6 bases). Trimming left V 3 bases short and J 1 base short, with 12 bases between. CDR1 and CDR2 (germline): SGHNT, YENEEA. The CDR3 has 15 residues. The CDR3 bases are TGTGCCAGCAGCTTCAGGACAGCGGATAACTATGGCTACACCTTC. Amino acid sequence: CASSFRTADNYGYTF.

The chain has TRBV19 and TRBJ1-1; no clear D. V was shortened by 7 bases and J by 0 bases, with 15 bases between the two germline ends. This CDR3 contains 15 residues. Germline-derived CDR1 and CDR2 are LNHDA and SQIVND (reference sequence). The CDR3 region is CASTTLSAMNTEAFF. DNA of the CDR3: TGTGCCAGTACCACCCTTTCCGCGATGAACACTGAAGCTTTCTTT.

CDR3 loop: CASSTSGNSGANVLTF. CDR3 coding DNA: TGTGCCAGCAGTACTAGCGGGAACTCTGGGGCCAACGTCCTGACTTTC. The chain is built from TRBV6-2 or TRBV6-3 and TRBJ2-6; 10 bases map to TRBD2. CDR3 length: 16 amino acids. Trimming cost V 5 bases and J 0 bases; bases outside gene matches: 1. Germline CDR1 MNHEY, CDR2 SVGEGT.